This is a list of T cell receptor beta chains from one sample in a study of blood T cell repertoires in COVID-19. The protocol was immunoSEQ multiplex PCR, while the TCRdb copy is restricted to in-frame clones and leaves out a portion. The repertoire has 150,000 to 200,000 clones, 70% to 90% of them found once; the top ten carry around 1.9%. Sequencing was done on a sample of peripheral blood. These receptors originate from a man in his 70s with active or convalescent COVID-19. CDR3s leave out the opening cysteine and the closing phenylalanine or tryptophan. Fields, in order: V gene, J gene, clone size, CDR3 protein. Clone size is not always given. Where it is, it says once, few, many or a class for expanded clones.

>TRBV7-9|TRBJ2-1|NA
ASRGTSGRAYEQF
>TRBV19|TRBJ1-1|NA
ASSSQGRGTEAF
>TRBV19|TRBJ1-2|NA
ASSTGTGGNYGYT
>TRBV28|TRBJ2-1|NA
ASSPHLTGTVF
>TRBV19|TRBJ1-2|once
ASSISGGYAGYT
>TRBV13|TRBJ2-7|NA
ASSKRLALSSYEQY
>TRBV2|TRBJ1-4|NA
ASSSRGGAEKLF
>TRBV28|TRBJ1-2|NA
ASSSPGQGGGYT
>TRBV2|TRBJ2-1|NA
ASSLFTSSQV
>TRBV7-8|TRBJ2-7|once
ASSPRLAGEQPYEQY
>TRBV7-9|TRBJ2-2|NA
ASSLGPTGELF
>TRBV6-5|TRBJ2-7|NA
ASSYQGTSYEQY
>TRBV18|TRBJ2-1|NA
ASSRPPGTSSYNEQF
>TRBV28|TRBJ1-6|few
ASSFSRWGGGPYNSPLH
>TRBV19|TRBJ2-3|NA
ASSTWTGVGDTQY
>TRBV28|TRBJ1-6|NA
ASSPLTGSPLH
>TRBV28|TRBJ2-2|once
ASRVRLGTAGELF
>TRBV7-9|TRBJ2-5|NA
ASRGLAGVPQETQY
>TRBV6-2/TRBV6-3|TRBJ2-6|NA
ASSGRDRVTGANVLT
>TRBV24-1|TRBJ2-6|NA
ATSVTGANVLT
>TRBV5-4|TRBJ2-5|few
ASSPIGQGLQETQY
>TRBV11-2|TRBJ1-4|NA
ASSRTGGGGEKLF
>TRBV30|TRBJ2-5|NA
AWPRTSGRATRETQY